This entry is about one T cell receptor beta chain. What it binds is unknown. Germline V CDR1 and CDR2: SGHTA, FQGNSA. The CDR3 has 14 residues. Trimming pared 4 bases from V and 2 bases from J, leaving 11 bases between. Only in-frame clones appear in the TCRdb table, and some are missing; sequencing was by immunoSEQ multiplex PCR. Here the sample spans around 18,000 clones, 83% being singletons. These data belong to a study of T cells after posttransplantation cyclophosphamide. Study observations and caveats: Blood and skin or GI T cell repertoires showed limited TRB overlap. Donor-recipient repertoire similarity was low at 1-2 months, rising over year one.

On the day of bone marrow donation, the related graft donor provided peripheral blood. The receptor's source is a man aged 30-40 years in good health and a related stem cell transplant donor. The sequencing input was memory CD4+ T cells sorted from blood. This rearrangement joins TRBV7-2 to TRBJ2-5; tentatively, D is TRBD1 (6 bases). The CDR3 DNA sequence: TGTGCCAGCAGCTCACAGGGATGGCAAGAGACCCAGTACTTC. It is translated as CASSSQGWQETQYF.